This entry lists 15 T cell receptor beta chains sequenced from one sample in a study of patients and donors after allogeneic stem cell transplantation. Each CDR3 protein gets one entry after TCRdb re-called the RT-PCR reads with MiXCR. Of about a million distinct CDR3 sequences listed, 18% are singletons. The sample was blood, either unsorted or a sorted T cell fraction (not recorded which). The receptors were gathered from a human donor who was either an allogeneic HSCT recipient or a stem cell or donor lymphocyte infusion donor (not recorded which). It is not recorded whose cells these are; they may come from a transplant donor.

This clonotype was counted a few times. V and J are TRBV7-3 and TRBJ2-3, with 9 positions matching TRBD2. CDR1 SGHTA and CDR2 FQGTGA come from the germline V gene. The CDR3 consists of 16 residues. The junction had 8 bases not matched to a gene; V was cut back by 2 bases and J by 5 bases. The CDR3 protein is CASSLGSQRGVDTQYF. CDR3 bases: TGTGCCAGCAGCTTAGGCTCTCAGCGGGGGGTAGATACGCAGTATTTT.

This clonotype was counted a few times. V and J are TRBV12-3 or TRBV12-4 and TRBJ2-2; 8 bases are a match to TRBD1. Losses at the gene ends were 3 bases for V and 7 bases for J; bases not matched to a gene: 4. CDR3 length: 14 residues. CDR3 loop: CASSFDRGVGELFF. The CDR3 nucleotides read TGTGCCAGCAGTTTTGACAGGGGTGTCGGGGAGCTGTTTTTT.

CDR3 region: CASSLGIGGYNYGYTF. The CDR3 DNA reads TGTGCCAGCAGTTTAGGAATAGGGGGCTACAACTATGGCTACACCTTC. The rearrangement joins TRBV12-3 or TRBV12-4 to TRBJ1-2, with 7 bases identical to TRBD1. V trimming: 1 base; J trimming: 2 bases; junction bases outside the gene matches: 7. CDR3 size: 16 residues.

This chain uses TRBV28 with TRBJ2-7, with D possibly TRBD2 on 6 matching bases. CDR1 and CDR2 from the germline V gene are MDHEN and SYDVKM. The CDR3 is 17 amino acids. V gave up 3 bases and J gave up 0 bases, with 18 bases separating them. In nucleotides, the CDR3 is TGTGCCAGCAGTTTGGAGGGGACGGCTACCCTCTCCTACGAGCAGTACTTC. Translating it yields CASSLEGTATLSYEQYF.

In DNA form, the CDR3 reads TGCAGTGCTAGCGTTACTAGCGGGAGGCGGGATGAGCAGTTCTTC. This codes for CSASVTSGRRDEQFF. This chain links TRBV20-1 with TRBJ2-1, with 12 bases aligning to TRBD2. The CDR3 runs to 15 residues. The germline V gene has CDR1 DFQATT and CDR2 SNEGSKA (reference sequence). With 3 bases clipped from V and 8 bases from J, the junction kept 8 bases outside the gene matches.

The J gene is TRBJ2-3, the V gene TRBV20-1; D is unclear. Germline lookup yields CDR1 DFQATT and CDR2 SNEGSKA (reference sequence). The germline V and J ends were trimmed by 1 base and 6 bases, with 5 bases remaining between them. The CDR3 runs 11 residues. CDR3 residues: CSARAEDTQYF. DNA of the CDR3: TGCAGTGCTAGAGCAGAGGATACGCAGTATTTT.

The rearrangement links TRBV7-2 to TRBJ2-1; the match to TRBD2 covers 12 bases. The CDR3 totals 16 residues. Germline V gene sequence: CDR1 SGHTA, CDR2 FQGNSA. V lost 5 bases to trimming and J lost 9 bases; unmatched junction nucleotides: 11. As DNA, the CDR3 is TGTGCCAGCAGCCCGCAGACTAGCGGGAGTTGGGGTGAGCAGTTCTTC. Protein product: CASSPQTSGSWGEQFF.

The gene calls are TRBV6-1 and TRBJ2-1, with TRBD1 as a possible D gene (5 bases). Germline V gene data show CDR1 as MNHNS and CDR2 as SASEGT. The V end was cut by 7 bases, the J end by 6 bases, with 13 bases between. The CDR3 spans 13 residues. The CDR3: CASIKPQGNEQFF. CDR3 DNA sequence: TGTGCCAGCATAAAGCCCCAGGGCAATGAGCAGTTCTTC.

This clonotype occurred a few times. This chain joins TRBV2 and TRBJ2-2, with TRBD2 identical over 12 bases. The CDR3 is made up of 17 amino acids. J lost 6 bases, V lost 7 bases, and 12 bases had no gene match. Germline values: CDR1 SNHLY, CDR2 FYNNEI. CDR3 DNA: TGTGCCAGCACCAGACTAGCGGGAGAAATAGTTGCCGGGGAGCTGTTTTTT. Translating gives CASTRLAGEIVAGELFF.

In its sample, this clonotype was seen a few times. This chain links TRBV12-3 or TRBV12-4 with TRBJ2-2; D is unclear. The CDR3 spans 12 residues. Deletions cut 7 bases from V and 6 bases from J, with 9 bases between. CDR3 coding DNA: TGTGCCAGCACCTACCCCGCCGGGGAGCTGTTTTTT. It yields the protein CASTYPAGELFF.

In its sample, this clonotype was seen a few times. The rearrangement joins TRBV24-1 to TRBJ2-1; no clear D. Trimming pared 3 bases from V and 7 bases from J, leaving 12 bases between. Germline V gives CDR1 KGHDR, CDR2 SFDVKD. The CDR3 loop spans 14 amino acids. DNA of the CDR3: TGTGCCACCAGTGATCCCCATGCGCAGAATGAGCAGTTCTTC. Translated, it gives CATSDPHAQNEQFF.

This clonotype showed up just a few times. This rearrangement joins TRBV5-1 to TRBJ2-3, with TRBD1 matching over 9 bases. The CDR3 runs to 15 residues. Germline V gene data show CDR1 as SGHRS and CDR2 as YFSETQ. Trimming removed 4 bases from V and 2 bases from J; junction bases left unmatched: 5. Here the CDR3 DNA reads TGCGCCAGCAGCCGAGACAGGGGGACCACAGATACGCAGTATTTT. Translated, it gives CASSRDRGTTDTQYF.

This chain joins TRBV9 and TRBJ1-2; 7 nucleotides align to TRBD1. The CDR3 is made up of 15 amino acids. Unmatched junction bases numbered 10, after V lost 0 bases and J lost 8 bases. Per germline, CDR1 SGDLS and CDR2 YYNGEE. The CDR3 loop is CASSVVPTGVQGYTF. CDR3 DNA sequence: TGTGCCAGCAGCGTAGTCCCCACAGGGGTCCAAGGCTACACCTTC. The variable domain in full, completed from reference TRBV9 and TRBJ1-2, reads DSGVTQTPKHLITATGQRVTLRCSPRSGDLSVYWYQQSLDQGLQFLIQYYNGEERAKGNILERFSAQQFPDLHSELNLSSLELGDSALYFCASSVVPTGVQGYTFGSGTRLTVV.

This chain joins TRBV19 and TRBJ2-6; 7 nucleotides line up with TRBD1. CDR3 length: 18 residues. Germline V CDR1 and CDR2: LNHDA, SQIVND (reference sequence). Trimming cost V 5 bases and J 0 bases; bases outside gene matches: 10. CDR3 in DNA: TGTGCCAGTAGTCGGGACAGCGCGACGAGCTCTGGGGCCAACGTCCTGACTTTC. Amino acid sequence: CASSRDSATSSGANVLTF.

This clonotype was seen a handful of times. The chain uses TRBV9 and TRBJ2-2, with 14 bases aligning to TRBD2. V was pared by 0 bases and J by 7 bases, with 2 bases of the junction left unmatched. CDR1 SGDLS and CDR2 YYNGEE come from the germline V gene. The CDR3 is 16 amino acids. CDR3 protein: CASSVGLAGGLGELFF. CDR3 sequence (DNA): TGTGCCAGCAGCGTAGGACTAGCGGGAGGGCTCGGGGAGCTGTTTTTT.